The clone carrying this TCR beta chain was seen many times. Its specificity is not known. TCRdb called the 5' RACE reads again in MiXCR, with one record for every CDR3 protein. The profile shows 71,000 or so distinct CDR3 sequences, roughly 15% of them singletons. This entry is derived from a study of neurological immune-mediated disorders. Broader study findings: The greatest degree of TCR clonal expansion was observed in HTLV-1-associated myelopathy, with the lowest in multiple sclerosis, below that of healthy controls.

The length of the CDR3 is 14 residues. From germline, CDR1 is SGHRS and CDR2 YFSETQ. The J segment lost 0 bases and the V segment lost 4 bases, leaving 2 bases of the junction unmatched. Time point in this sample: longitudinal time-point 1 (baseline). The chain combines TRBV5-1 with TRBJ2-3; 7 bases map to TRBD1. Sequenced sample: PBMCs. The sequence was collected from a female donor with HTLV-1-associated myelopathy (HAM/TSP). The CDR3 region is CASSPDRSTDTQYF. The CDR3 DNA is TGCGCCAGCAGCCCGGACAGGAGCACAGATACGCAGTATTTT. The full variable domain, with the rest looked up from reference TRBV5-1 and TRBJ2-3, is KAGVTQTPRYLIKTRGQQVTLSCSPISGHRSVSWYQQTPGQGLQFLFEYFSETQRNKGNFPGRFSGRQFSNSRSEMNVSTLELGDSALYLCASSPDRSTDTQYFGPGTRLTVL.